This entry is about one T cell receptor beta chain. Antigen: not known. The data originate from a study of T cells in localized non-small cell lung cancer. General study results and limits: Heterogeneity remains possible, as sequencing covered one tumor region only. Elevated blood T cell density was associated with longer overall survival.

TCRdb keeps only in-frame clones here, not all; method: immunoSEQ multiplex PCR. The sample consists of about 30,000 clones, 90% to 95% of them appearing once. Trimming took 4 bases from V and 1 from J, leaving 10 bases between them. The CDR3 contains 14 residues. The V gene's germline CDR1 is MNHEY and CDR2 SVGAGI. This receptor was obtained from a woman between 35 and 70 years old with stage I lung adenocarcinoma. The material was peripheral blood, obtained before any cancer treatment. The rearrangement links TRBV6-5 to TRBJ1-1; no clear D. The CDR3 here is CASSFGASNTEAFF. CDR3 coding DNA: TGTGCCAGCAGTTTTGGAGCGTCGAACACTGAAGCTTTCTTT.